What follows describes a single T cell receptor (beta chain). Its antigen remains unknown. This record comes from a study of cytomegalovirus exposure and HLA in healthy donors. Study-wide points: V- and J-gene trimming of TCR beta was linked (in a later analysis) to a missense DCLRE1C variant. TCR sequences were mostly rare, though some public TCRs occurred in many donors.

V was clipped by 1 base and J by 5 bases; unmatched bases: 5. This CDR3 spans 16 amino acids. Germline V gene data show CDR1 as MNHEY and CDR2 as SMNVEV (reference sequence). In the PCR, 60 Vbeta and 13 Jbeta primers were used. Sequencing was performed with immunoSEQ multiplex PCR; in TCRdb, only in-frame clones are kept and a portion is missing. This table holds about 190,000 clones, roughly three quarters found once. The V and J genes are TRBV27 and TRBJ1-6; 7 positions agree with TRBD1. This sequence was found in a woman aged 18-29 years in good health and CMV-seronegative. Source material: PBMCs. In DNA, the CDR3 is TGTGCCAGCAGTTTATGGGCTGGGACAGATAATTCACCCCTCCACTTT. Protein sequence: CASSLWAGTDNSPLHF.